A selection of T cell receptor beta chains follows, all from one sample in a study of radiotherapy plus CTLA-4 blockade in lung cancer. This table comes from immunoSEQ multiplex PCR, and its TCRdb copy is limited to in-frame clones, with some not included. The table shows some 110,000 clones, with about four fifths occurring only once. Specimen: peripheral blood, collected from a patient treated with radiotherapy plus ipilimumab. Receptors were obtained from a human donor with non-small cell lung cancer who had a partial response to radiotherapy plus ipilimumab. Both conserved end residues are part of each CDR3. The order of the fields is clone size, D gene, V gene, J gene, CDR3 protein, CDR3 DNA. D genes are given only for firm matches. Clone size appears in some rows only: once, few, many, or a class for an expanded clone.

-	TRBD1	TRBV2	TRBJ2-7	CASSEGTGGGEQYF	TGTGCCAGCAGTGAAGGGACAGGGGGGGGCGAGCAGTACTTC
-	-	TRBV5-5	TRBJ1-5	CASSLASDNQPQHF	TGTGCCAGCAGCTTGGCGTCAGATAATCAGCCCCAGCATTTT
-	TRBD2	TRBV6-1	TRBJ2-7	CASLYLAGGSEQYF	TGTGCCAGCCTATACCTAGCGGGAGGATCCGAGCAGTACTTC
-	TRBD2	TRBV5-1	TRBJ2-5	CASSLGGLAGVVETQYF	TGCGCCAGCAGCTTGGGGGGACTAGCGGGAGTTGTGGAGACCCAGTACTTC
-	TRBD1	TRBV19	TRBJ1-5	CASSPDRGGGNQPQHF	TGTGCCAGTAGTCCAGACAGGGGAGGGGGCAATCAGCCCCAGCATTTT
-	-	TRBV5-1	TRBJ1-4	CASSLSGVSEKLFF	TGCGCCAGCAGCTTAAGTGGAGTAAGTGAAAAACTGTTTTTT
-	TRBD1	TRBV5-1	TRBJ2-2	CASSLTGQVFTGELFF	TGCGCCAGCAGCTTGACGGGACAGGTTTTCACCGGGGAGCTGTTTTTT
-	-	TRBV13	TRBJ2-2	CASSNRRTTTNTGELFF	TGTGCCAGCAGCAACCGCCGGACTACCACGAACACCGGGGAGCTGTTTTTT
-	-	TRBV6-5	TRBJ2-3	CASTRLVGADTQYF	TGTGCCAGCACCAGACTCGTAGGGGCAGATACGCAGTATTTT
-	-	TRBV18	TRBJ2-1	CASSPEYLNNEQFF	TGTGCCAGCTCACCCGAATACTTAAACAATGAGCAGTTCTTC
-	-	TRBV28	TRBJ2-7	CASTGTLLYEQYF	TGTGCCAGTACCGGGACACTTCTCTACGAGCAGTACTTC
-	TRBD1	TRBV18	TRBJ1-6	CASSPGQVANNSPLHF	TGTGCCAGCTCACCGGGACAGGTGGCGAATAATTCACCCCTCCACTTT
-	TRBD1	TRBV7-9	TRBJ1-2	CASSSDRGSDYGYTF	TGTGCCAGCAGCTCCGACAGGGGAAGCGACTATGGCTACACCTTC
-	-	TRBV5-1	TRBJ2-4	CASSQWGLGEGNIQYF	TGCGCCAGCAGCCAATGGGGGCTGGGGGAAGGAAACATTCAGTACTTC
-	-	TRBV9	TRBJ2-3	CASSVAPGTDTQYF	TGTGCCAGCAGCGTAGCCCCGGGCACAGATACGCAGTATTTT
-	-	TRBV23-1	TRBJ2-1	CASSQCWTDNEQFF	TGCGCCAGCAGTCAATGCTGGACAGACAATGAGCAGTTCTTC
-	-	TRBV5-1	TRBJ1-2	CASSPGGYNYGYTF	TGCGCCAGCAGCCCGGGTGGGTATAACTATGGCTACACCTTC
-	TRBD1	TRBV4-1	TRBJ1-2	CASSQAPGQDHYGYTF	TGCGCCAGCAGCCAAGCCCCCGGACAGGACCACTATGGCTACACCTTC
-	-	TRBV6-6	TRBJ1-1	CASSRGGTEAFF	TGTGCCAGCAGTAGAGGGGGAACTGAAGCTTTCTTT
-	-	TRBV27	TRBJ1-5	CASSLTPSNQPQHF	TGTGCCAGCAGTTTAACACCGAGCAATCAGCCCCAGCATTTT
-	TRBD1	TRBV28	TRBJ1-5	CASSHDRVNQPQHF	TGTGCCAGCAGCCACGACAGGGTCAATCAGCCCCAGCATTTT
-	-	TRBV4-1	TRBJ1-1	CASRVPSGLSTEAFF	TGCGCCAGCAGAGTACCCTCGGGTTTAAGCACTGAAGCTTTCTTT
few	-	TRBV7-9	TRBJ1-2	CASSFLQGGYTF	TGTGCCAGCAGTTTCCTACAGGGAGGCTACACCTTC
-	-	TRBV28	TRBJ1-2	CASSPPRTSNYGYTF	TGTGCCAGCAGTCCTCCAAGGACTTCTAACTATGGCTACACCTTC
-	-	TRBV21-1	TRBJ2-1	CASGTGINNEQFF	TGTGCCAGCGGAACCGGGATAAACAATGAGCAGTTCTTC